Sequencing of this TCR beta chain was carried out in a study of OX40 agonist ivuxolimab in advanced cancers. Study in general: Ivuxolimab, an antibody that agonizes OX40 (CD134), was administered to the patients. Participants, 70% to 90% male, averaged approximately 56 years of age, ranging from about 23 to 79.

Sequencing was performed with immunoSEQ multiplex PCR; in TCRdb, only in-frame clones are kept and a portion is missing. The table has tens of thousands of clones, about 90% seen once; the top ten hold 9.5% to 13%. General study points: Some patients who did not respond also had low normalized T-cell clonal expansion. Clonal expansion by week 6 occurred in CD4+ and CD8+ blood T cells (at 0.1 to 3.0 mg/kg).

Germline values: CDR1 LGHNA, CDR2 YNFKEQ. The ends were cut back, 1 base at V and 6 bases at J, with 4 bases in the middle. CDR3 length: 11 amino acids. This clone was picked up one time. Antigen specificity is unknown. The origin of this receptor is an adult with an advanced solid tumor such as melanoma, head and neck, liver or kidney cancer. The gene calls are TRBV4-2 and TRBJ2-7; D unclear. The input for sequencing was CD4+ or CD8+ T cells sorted from blood, taken in a trial of the OX40 agonist ivuxolimab. DNA for the CDR3: TGTGCCAGCAGCCAAGGTCCCGAGCAGTACTTC. Its protein product is CASSQGPEQYF.